Presented here are 29 T cell receptor beta chains from one specimen sequenced in a study of tumor-infiltrating lymphocytes in primary liver carcinoma. Co-extraction of both nucleic acids (RNA and DNA) used roughly 18-32 mg of unsorted bulk tissue. Making TCR beta cDNA involved approximately 0.5 ug total RNA and a constant-region primer. The TCR beta library was amplified through three nested multiplex PCR rounds in a modified ARM-PCR procedure. Use of TRBV1-TRBV30 forward primers with a C-beta reverse primer characterized the first two PCR rounds, which lasted around 9 cycles each. One entry per CDR3 protein results from TCRdb running MiXCR on the multiplex PCR reads. The profile shows approximately 54,000 distinct CDR3 sequences, 70% to 75% of them singletons. Sequenced: liver tumor tissue from sampling region 2. The subset was: tumor region T2, inferior pole. The receptors were sampled from a man between 35 and 55 years old with primary liver carcinoma and hepatitis B virus infection.

Turning to this clonotype: This could be a read error, since a much larger clone is one nucleotide away. The CDR3 does not close with the conserved phenylalanine or tryptophan, likely indicating a read error. The chain has TRBV13 and TRBJ2-7; TRBD1 is a possible D gene (5 bases). Between the trimmed V and J ends, which lost 5 bases and 7 bases, there was a span of 9 bases. The germline CDR1 and CDR2 sequences are PRHDT and FYEKMQ (reference sequence). The CDR3 is 11 residues long. The CDR3 DNA is TGTGCCAGCAGCAACAACAGGGAGCAGTACCTC. It codes for CASSNNREQYL.

Points on this clonotype: One end of the junction fails to match germline, which may point to a read error. CDR3 nucleotides: TGCGCCGGCAGCCAAGACAAATGGCAGGTGGCGCGGTACGAGCAGTACTTC. It codes for CAGSQDKWQVARYEQYF. The chain carries TRBV4-1 and TRBJ2-7; no reliable D call. Looked up from germline, CDR1 is MGHRA and CDR2 is YSYEKL. The CDR3 is 17 residues long.

The chain has TRBV12-3 or TRBV12-4 and TRBJ2-5; D is uncertain. The CDR3 covers 14 residues. Trimming stripped 11 bases from V and 2 bases from J, with 18 bases between. CDR3 sequence: CACTFPATQETQYF. In DNA form, the CDR3 reads TGTGCCTGCACTTTCCCGGCTACTCAAGAGACCCAGTACTTC.

As regards this clonotype: This could be a read error, since a much larger clone is one nucleotide away. J is TRBJ2-5 and V is TRBV7-9; 9 bases agree with TRBD2. CDR3 size: 15 residues. V shed 3 bases, J shed 5 bases, and the junction held 7 bases outside the gene matches. From germline, CDR1 is SEHNR and CDR2 FQNEAQ (reference sequence). CDR3 protein: CASSFGASGKETQYF. The CDR3 region has the DNA TGTGCCAGCAGCTTCGGGGCTAGCGGGAAGGAGACCCAGTACTTC.

CDR3 in amino acids: CASSLRGGRDRPQYF. The CDR3 nucleotides are TGTGCCAGCAGCCTTCGGGGGGGGAGGGATCGGCCCCAGTATTTT. The chain employs TRBV11-2 and TRBJ1-5; the match to TRBD2 covers 8 bases. The closer fit of TRBJ2-3 to the DNA end suggests the J call may be wrong. Germline V gene data show CDR1 as SGHAT and CDR2 as FQNNGV. The CDR3 extends over 15 amino acids.

This clonotype was observed many times. This sequence may be a read error, since a much larger clone differs from it by one base. The chain has TRBV29-1 and TRBJ2-5, with D perhaps given as TRBD1 or TRBD2 (6 bases each). The CDR3 covers 13 residues. Germline values: CDR1 SQVTM, CDR2 ANQGSEA. CDR3: CSVDRGEVEAQYF. The CDR3 DNA reads TGCAGCGTTGATAGGGGGGAGGTAGAGGCCCAGTACTTC.

This clonotype was found a few times. The rearrangement joins TRBV11-2 to TRBJ2-2, with D hard to call. V lost 1 base and J 5 bases, leaving 17 bases between the germline ends. Germline V gene data show CDR1 as SGHAT and CDR2 as FQNNGV. The CDR3 consists of 17 residues. Here the CDR3 reads CASSLVRAYLGTGELFF. CDR3 sequence (DNA): TGTGCCAGCAGCTTAGTTCGGGCGTACCTAGGGACCGGGGAGCTGTTTTTT. The variable domain in full, with the rest retrieved from reference TRBV11-2 and TRBJ2-2, is EAGVAQSPRYKIIEKRQSVAFWCNPISGHATLYWYQQILGQGPKLLIQFQNNGVVDDSQLPKDRFSAERLKGVDSTLKIQPAKLEDSAVYLCASSLVRAYLGTGELFFGEGSRLTVL.

This clonotype came up many times. The genes are TRBV5-6 and TRBJ1-5, with D possibly being TRBD1 (5 bases). V dropped 1 base and J dropped 3 bases, with 14 bases sitting between them. This CDR3 is built from 16 residues. CDR1 is SGHDT, CDR2 YYEEEE, per germline. CDR3 amino acids: CASSLSFGQINQPQHF. In DNA, the CDR3 is TGTGCCAGCAGCTTGAGTTTCGGACAAATCAATCAGCCCCAGCATTTT.

Judged by abundance, this clonotype is medium-sized. The chain couples TRBV11-2 to TRBJ2-7, with 8 nucleotides matching TRBD2. After removal of 5 bases from V and 6 bases from J, the junction contained 3 bases not matched to a gene. The CDR3 is 12 residues long. CDR1 and CDR2 from the germline V gene are SGHAT and FQNNGV. The CDR3 is CASSPGGGEQYF. The DNA of the CDR3 is TGTGCCAGCAGCCCCGGGGGGGGCGAGCAGTACTTC.

This clonotype was counted many times. The rearrangement links TRBV10-3 to TRBJ2-2; a possible D gene is TRBD1 (5 bases). V lost 0 bases to trimming and J lost 7 bases, with 9 bases between them. This CDR3 contains 14 residues. CDR1 is ENHRY, CDR2 SYGVKD, per germline. The CDR3 region is CAISESRDDGELFF. The CDR3 nucleotides are TGTGCCATCAGTGAGTCCAGGGATGACGGGGAGCTGTTTTTT.

As regards this clonotype: Germline is not matched at one junction end, which may reflect a read error. The chain is built from TRBV30 and TRBJ2-3; 7 nucleotides match TRBD1. This CDR3 has 15 residues. CDR1 is GTSNPN, CDR2 SVGIG, per germline (reference sequence). CDR3 nucleotide sequence: TGTGTCTGGACAGGCCCTGATTCTAGCACAGATACGCAATATTTT. Encoded protein: CVWTGPDSSTDTQYF.

This clonotype was counted a single time. This sequence joins TRBV11-2 and TRBJ2-7; unclear D gene. V gave up 5 bases and J gave up 7 bases, with 12 bases separating them. The germline CDR1 and CDR2 sequences are SGHAT and FQNNGV. The CDR3 length is 12 residues. The CDR3 DNA reads TGTGCCAGCAGCCTCGTTGGGAATGAGCAGTACTTC. Translated, it gives CASSLVGNEQYF. The complete variable domain, with remaining parts taken from reference TRBV11-2 and TRBJ2-7, reads EAGVAQSPRYKIIEKRQSVAFWCNPISGHATLYWYQQILGQGPKLLIQFQNNGVVDDSQLPKDRFSAERLKGVDSTLKIQPAKLEDSAVYLCASSLVGNEQYFGPGTRLTVT.

As concerns this clonotype: The junction differs from germline at one of its ends, possibly a read error. V is TRBV12-3 or TRBV12-4 and J is TRBJ2-1; D possibly corresponds to TRBD2 (5 bases). This CDR3 spans 12 amino acids. The DNA of the CDR3 is TGTGTCAGCAATGGAGACTACAATGGGCAGTTCTTC. Translated: CVSNGDYNGQFF.

This sequence joins TRBV6-5 and TRBJ2-7; 9 bases are shared with TRBD1. There are 15 residues in the CDR3. CDR1 and CDR2 from the germline V gene are MNHEY and SVGAGI. CDR3 protein: CVSSYSGQGFYEQYF. The CDR3 DNA is TGTGTCAGTAGTTACTCGGGACAGGGCTTCTACGAGCAGTACTTC.

Worth noting for this clonotype: Its ends do not fully match the called genes, so a read error is possible. The chain has TRBV28 and TRBJ2-7, with D unresolved. The CDR3 has 11 amino acids. Germline CDR1 MDHEN, CDR2 SYDVKM. CDR3 coding DNA: TGTGTCAGCAGTTCCGCCGTGGAGCAGTATTTC. Protein product: CVSSSAVEQYF.

Comments on this clonotype: One end of the junction fails to match germline, which may point to a read error. The V and J genes are TRBV6-5 and TRBJ2-7, with a tentative D call TRBD2 (6 bases). The CDR3 runs 14 residues. Looked up from germline, CDR1 is MNHEY and CDR2 is SVGAGI. The CDR3 sequence is CASRPDGLSYEQYF. CDR3 sequence (DNA): TGTGCCTCCAGGCCGGATGGACTATCCTACGAGCAATACTTC.

This clonotype was seen a few times. Since a much larger clone is just one base distant, this may be a read error. J is TRBJ1-2 and V is TRBV28; TRBD1 is a possible D gene (5 bases). This CDR3 is built from 16 residues. Germline CDR1 is MDHEN and CDR2 is SYDVKM. CDR3 in amino acids: CANSSPAEGRGYGYTF. CDR3 nucleotides: TGTGCCAACAGTTCTCCCGCGGAGGGGCGAGGCTATGGCTACACCTTC.

On this clonotype: The final CDR3 position lacks the conserved phenylalanine or tryptophan, pointing to a likely read error. J is TRBJ1-2 and V is TRBV4-1; TRBD1 might be the D (5 bases). The CDR3 has 13 amino acids. V shed 5 bases and J shed 4 bases, with 11 bases lying between them. Germline CDR1 and CDR2: MGHRA and YSYEKL. CDR3 in amino acids: CASSETAIYGYTS. As DNA, the CDR3 is TGCGCCAGCAGCGAGACAGCTATCTATGGCTACACCTCT.

About this clonotype: The germline gene is not matched at one end of the junction; a read error may be the cause. The chain couples TRBV14 to TRBJ2-3; a possible D gene is TRBD2 (6 bases). The CDR3 runs to 16 residues. Germline V gives CDR1 SGHDN, CDR2 FVKESK. The CDR3 is CDSSQEGTPFTDTQYF. The CDR3 DNA sequence: TGTGACAGCAGCCAAGAGGGGACTCCATTCACAGATACGCAGTATTTT.

This clonotype has only one observation. The CDR3 DNA reads as TGCAGCGTTGAAGACAGTAACGGGAGACTGGATGAGCAGTTCTTC. The encoded protein is CSVEDSNGRLDEQFF. The J gene is TRBJ2-1, the V gene TRBV29-1; D is perhaps TRBD2 (6 bases). The germline V gene has CDR1 SQVTM and CDR2 ANQGSEA. Trimming left V 0 bases short and J 8 bases short, with 17 bases between. This CDR3 region has 15 residues.

In the case of this clonotype: Mismatch with germline at one junction end may stem from a read error. This chain links TRBV6-5 with TRBJ1-2; D not resolved. CDR3 size: 12 residues. In germline, CDR1 is MNHEY, CDR2 SVGAGI. CDR3 in DNA: TGTACCAGCAGACAAACTAATTATGGCTACACCTTC. Translation: CTSRQTNYGYTF.

V is TRBV12-3 or TRBV12-4 and J is TRBJ2-5, with no clear D. The CDR3 contains 14 residues. The V end lost 2 bases, the J end lost 2 bases, and 9 bases lay between the germline ends. CDR3 amino acids: CASSLRQIQETQYF. The CDR3 DNA is TGTGCCAGCAGTTTAAGGCAGATTCAAGAGACCCAGTACTTC.

Note on this clonotype: One end of the junction varies from germline; a read error may be responsible. V usage is TRBV11-2 and J usage is TRBJ2-7; 12 bases are a match to TRBD2. Germline CDR1 SGHAT, CDR2 FQNNGV. The CDR3 has 18 residues. Written as DNA, the CDR3 is TGTGCCAGCAGCTTATCCGTTGGACTAGCGGGAAGGGGTTACGAACAGTACTTC. Residues: CASSLSVGLAGRGYEQYF.

Only one count was recorded for this clonotype. The chain joins TRBV10-2 to TRBJ2-1; D call uncertain. With 5 bases removed from V and 0 bases from J, the gap between germline ends came to 14 bases. In germline, CDR1 is WSHSY, CDR2 SAAADI. The CDR3 extends over 16 amino acids. This CDR3 reads CASSFTIGSSYNEQFF. Here the CDR3 DNA reads TGCGCCAGCAGTTTCACTATCGGAAGCTCCTACAATGAGCAGTTCTTC.

About this clonotype itself: The junction does not match germline at one end; this may be a read error. The chain is built from TRBV13 and TRBJ2-1; tentative D call: TRBD2 (6 bases). The CDR3 is 15 amino acids. Germline V CDR1 and CDR2: PRHDT, FYEKMQ (reference sequence). CDR3 DNA: TGTGCCAGCAGCAAGCTTAGCGGCGCCTACAATGAGCAGTCCTTC. As protein: CASSKLSGAYNEQSF. Full variable domain (missing parts from reference TRBV13 and TRBJ2-1): AAGVIQSPRHLIKEKRETATLKCYPIPRHDTVYWYQQGPGQDPQFLISFYEKMQSDKGSIPDRFSAQQFSDYHSELNMSSLELGDSALYFCASSKLSGAYNEQSFGPGTRLTVL.

Concerning this clonotype: With a much larger clone just one base away, this may be a read error. The gene calls are TRBV28 and TRBJ2-7, with 8 bases identical to TRBD2. Germline CDR1 is MDHEN and CDR2 is SYDVKM. CDR3 length: 15 amino acids. With 5 bases clipped from V and 5 bases from J, the junction kept 11 bases outside the gene matches. CDR3 sequence reads: CASSGGLALRNEQYF. CDR3 in DNA: TGTGCCAGCAGTGGTGGACTAGCACTAAGGAACGAGCAGTACTTC.

This rearrangement joins TRBV29-1 to TRBJ2-1; tentatively, D is TRBD2 (5 bases). The CDR3 sequence is 14 residues long. Germline V gives CDR1 SQVTM, CDR2 ANQGSEA. Trimming cost V 7 bases and J 10 bases, with 23 bases left between them. The CDR3 is CSGLPGQEVEEQFF. The CDR3 DNA is TGCAGCGGATTGCCGGGTCAGGAGGTGGAAGAGCAGTTCTTC.

Only one count was recorded for this clonotype. The CDR3 ends on some other residue instead of the conserved phenylalanine or tryptophan, so this is likely a read error. The chain has TRBV11-2 and TRBJ2-3, with D tentatively TRBD2 (5 bases). Germline CDR1 is SGHAT and CDR2 is FQNNGV. The CDR3 loop spans 20 amino acids. The CDR3, as DNA: TGTGCCAACAGCCCCGATGATCCCCTGCAGATAGCGAGAAGCACAGATACGCAGTATTTG. This gives the protein CANSPDDPLQIARSTDTQYL.

In the case of this clonotype: An end of the junction differs from the germline gene, which may be a read error. The chain links TRBV6-1 to TRBJ2-2; 13 positions match TRBD2. CDR1 is MNHNS, CDR2 SASEGT, per germline. The CDR3 spans 16 residues. The CDR3 DNA sequence: TGTGCCTGCAGGAAACTAGCGGGAGGGGGCACCGGGGAGCAGTTTTTT. Encoded protein: CACRKLAGGGTGEQFF.